The source of this TCR beta chain is a study of blood T cell repertoires in COVID-19. Study as a whole: There were acute and convalescent COVID-19 samples, and they came from the United States, Italy and Spain. In each case, the material was cDNA or gDNA derived from T cells, B-cell-depleted T cells, or PBMCs.

Authors' analysis steps: Amplification from reference gene primers served as the basis for estimated nucleated cell counts. Sequenced by immunoSEQ multiplex PCR; TCRdb stores in-frame clones only, minus some. That table supplies the V and J calls and clone size; D and trimming were determined from the DNA. Of 230,000 or so clones listed, roughly nine tenths are singletons. Unmatched junction bases numbered 4, after V lost 3 bases and J lost 3 bases. CDR1 is SGHVS, CDR2 FQNEAQ, per germline. This CDR3 is 15 amino acids long. The source is a woman aged 40 to 49 who had recovered from COVID-19. Input material: peripheral blood. The chain links TRBV7-8 to TRBJ1-4; 7 bases are shared with TRBD1. The CDR3, as DNA: TGTGCCAGCAGCTTTTATCAGGGGGCTAATGAAAAACTGTTTTTT. Translating gives CASSFYQGANEKLFF. Full variable domain (outside the CDR3, taken from reference TRBV7-8 and TRBJ1-4): GAGVSQSPRYKVAKRGQDVALRCDPISGHVSLFWYQQALGQGPEFLTYFQNEAQLDKSGLPSDRFFAERPEGSVSTLKIQRTQQEDSAVYLCASSFYQGANEKLFFGSGTQLSVL.